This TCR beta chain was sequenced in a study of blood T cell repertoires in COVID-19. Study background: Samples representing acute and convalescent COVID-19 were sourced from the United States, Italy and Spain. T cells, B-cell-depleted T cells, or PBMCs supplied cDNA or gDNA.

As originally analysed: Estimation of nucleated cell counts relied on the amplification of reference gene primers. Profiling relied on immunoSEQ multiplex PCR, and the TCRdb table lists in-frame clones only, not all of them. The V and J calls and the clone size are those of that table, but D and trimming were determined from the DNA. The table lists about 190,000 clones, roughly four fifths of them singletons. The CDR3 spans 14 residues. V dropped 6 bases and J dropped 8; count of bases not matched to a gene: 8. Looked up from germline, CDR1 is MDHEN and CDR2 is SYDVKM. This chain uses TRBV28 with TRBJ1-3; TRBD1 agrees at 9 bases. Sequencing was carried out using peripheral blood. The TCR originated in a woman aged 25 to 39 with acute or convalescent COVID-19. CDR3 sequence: CASSAGTGRHTIYF. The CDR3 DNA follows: TGTGCCAGCAGCGCGGGGACAGGGAGACACACCATATATTTT. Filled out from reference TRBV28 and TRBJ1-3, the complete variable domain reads DVKVTQSSRYLVKRTGEKVFLECVQDMDHENMFWYRQDPGLGLRLIYFSYDVKMKEKGDIPEGYSVSREKKERFSLILESASTNQTSMYLCASSAGTGRHTIYFGEGSWLTVV.